A single sample gave rise to the 2 T cell receptor beta chains below, sequenced in a study of siplizumab effects on memory and regulatory T cells. Sequencing used immunoSEQ multiplex PCR; TCRdb keeps in-frame clones, though not all of them. The data contain over 65,000 clones, 90% to 95% of them singletons. Sequenced sample: CD8+ T cells sorted from blood. The receptors originated from a human donor in good health.

This clone was counted only a few times. The rearrangement links TRBV5-4 to TRBJ1-2; 7 nucleotides agree with TRBD1. Germline V lookup: CDR1 SGHNT, CDR2 YYREEE (reference sequence). The junction had 6 bases not matched to a gene; V was cut back by 6 bases and J by 4 bases. The length of the CDR3 is 13 residues. The CDR3, as DNA: TGTGCCAGCACCTTCGCAGGGGGCTATGGCTACACCTTC. This encodes CASTFAGGYGYTF.

The chain carries TRBV5-1 and TRBJ2-7; D not resolved. V gave up 4 bases and J gave up 5 bases, with 16 bases separating them. Per germline, CDR1 SGHRS and CDR2 YFSETQ. This CDR3 has 14 residues. CDR3 DNA: TGCGCCAGCAGCGAGGACCCCTCCCCTGACGAGCAGTACTTC. This gives the protein CASSEDPSPDEQYF.